One T cell receptor beta chain is described in this entry. Its antigen is as yet unknown. The entry originates in a study of blood T cells in healthy people across ages. Study-wide results and caveats: Among T cells, TCR beta diversity per million cells dropped roughly linearly as age rose.

Next came a second PCR, run for about 7 to 12 cycles, which used a sample-barcoded 5' primer along with a J-beta primer mix. Each cDNA molecule was tagged by a template-switch adaptor that had 12 random nucleotides. TCRdb re-called the 5' RACE reads through MiXCR, storing one row per CDR3 protein. The data show about 1.5 million distinct CDR3 sequences, around 40% seen once. CDR1 is MDHEN, CDR2 SYDVKM, per germline. The CDR3 is made up of 14 amino acids. V trimming: 3 bases; J trimming: 10 bases; junction bases outside the gene matches: 8. This TCR came from a woman younger than 35 in good health. The chain combines TRBV28 with TRBJ2-1; 8 bases align to TRBD1. Sample: blood. The CDR3 reads CASSFGTGPYEQFF. The CDR3 DNA is TGTGCCAGCAGTTTCGGGACAGGACCCTACGAGCAGTTCTTC.